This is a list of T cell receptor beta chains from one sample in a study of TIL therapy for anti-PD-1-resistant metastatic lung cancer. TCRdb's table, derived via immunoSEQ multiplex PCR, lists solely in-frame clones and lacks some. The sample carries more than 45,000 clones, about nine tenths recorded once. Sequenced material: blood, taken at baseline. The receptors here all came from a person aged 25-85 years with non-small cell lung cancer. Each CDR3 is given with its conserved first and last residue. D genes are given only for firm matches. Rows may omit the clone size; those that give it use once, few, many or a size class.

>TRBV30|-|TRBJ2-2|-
CAWKGIGELFF
TGTGCCTGGAAGGGGATCGGGGAGCTGTTTTTT
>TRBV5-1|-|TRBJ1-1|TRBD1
CASSDRGGPEAFF
TGCGCCAGCAGTGACAGGGGTGGGCCTGAAGCTTTCTTT
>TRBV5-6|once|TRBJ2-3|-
CASSLVKSGTVLTDTQYF
TGTGCCAGCAGCTTGGTTAAATCTGGGACCGTCCTCACAGATACGCAGTATTTT
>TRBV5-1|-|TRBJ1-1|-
CASSLDSRNTEAFF
TGCGCCAGCAGCTTGGACTCCCGGAACACTGAAGCTTTCTTT
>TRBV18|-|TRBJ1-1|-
CASTQGKGTEAFF
TGTGCCAGCACTCAGGGTAAGGGCACTGAAGCTTTCTTT
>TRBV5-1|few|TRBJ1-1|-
CASSFGGPTEAFF
TGCGCCAGCAGCTTTGGGGGGCCCACTGAAGCTTTCTTT
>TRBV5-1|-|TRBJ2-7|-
CASSLPPVDEKYF
TGCGCCAGCAGCTTGCCCCCTGTGGATGAGAAGTACTTC
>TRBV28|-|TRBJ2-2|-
CASSLGQANTGELFF
TGTGCCAGCAGTTTAGGGCAGGCCAACACCGGGGAGCTGTTTTTT
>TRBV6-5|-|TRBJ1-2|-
CASSYVGGSFYGYTF
TGTGCCAGCAGTTATGTTGGGGGTTCGTTCTATGGCTACACCTTC
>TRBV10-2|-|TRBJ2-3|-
CASNPRGRTDTQYF
TGCGCCAGCAACCCTAGGGGCCGCACAGATACGCAGTATTTT
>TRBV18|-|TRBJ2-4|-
CASSPLPGASMGNIQYF
TGTGCCAGCTCACCCCTTCCAGGGGCCAGCATGGGAAACATTCAGTACTTC
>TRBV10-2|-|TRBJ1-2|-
CASMGPEGVFGGYTF
TGCGCCAGCATGGGACCTGAGGGGGTATTTGGTGGCTACACCTTC
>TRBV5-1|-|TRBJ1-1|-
CASSLITGLNTEAFF
TGCGCCAGCAGCTTGATTACAGGGTTGAACACTGAAGCTTTCTTT
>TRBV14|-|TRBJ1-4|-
CASSEMGRGNEKLFF
TGTGCCAGCAGCGAGATGGGGAGGGGTAATGAAAAACTGTTTTTT
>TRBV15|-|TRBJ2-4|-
CATSGGGWDKNIQYF
TGTGCCACCAGCGGAGGGGGTTGGGACAAAAACATTCAGTACTTC
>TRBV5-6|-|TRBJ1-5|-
CASSLWGGLNNQPQHF
TGTGCCAGCAGCTTGTGGGGGGGCCTCAACAATCAGCCCCAGCATTTT
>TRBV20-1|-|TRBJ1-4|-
CSASRVNSEKLFF
TGCAGTGCTAGTCGGGTTAACTCCGAAAAACTGTTTTTT
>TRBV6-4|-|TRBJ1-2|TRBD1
CASRLTGGSNYGYTF
TGTGCCAGCAGATTGACAGGGGGATCTAACTATGGCTACACCTTC
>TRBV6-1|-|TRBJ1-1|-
CASSEEGLNTEAFF
TGTGCCAGCAGTGAAGAGGGGTTGAACACTGAAGCTTTCTTT
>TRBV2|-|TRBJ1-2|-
CAEQTPNYGYTF
TGTGCCGAACAGACACCAAATTATGGCTACACCTTC
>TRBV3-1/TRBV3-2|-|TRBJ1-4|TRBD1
CASRHAGGTNEKLFF
TGTGCCAGCAGACACGCAGGGGGAACTAATGAAAAACTGTTTTTT
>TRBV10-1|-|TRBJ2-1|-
CASSERVAVNRDNEQFF
TGCGCCAGCAGTGAGAGGGTAGCGGTTAACCGGGACAATGAGCAGTTCTTC
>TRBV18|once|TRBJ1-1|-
CASSPQATTDTEAFF
TGTGCCAGCTCACCCCAGGCCACGACGGACACTGAAGCTTTCTTT
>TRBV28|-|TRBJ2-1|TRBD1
CASRAPPGQGNEQFF
TGTGCCAGCAGAGCACCTCCGGGACAGGGCAATGAGCAGTTCTTC
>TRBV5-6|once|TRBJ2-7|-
CASSSPSYEQYF
TGTGCCAGCAGCTCGCCCTCCTACGAGCAGTACTTC
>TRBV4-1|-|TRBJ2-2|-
CASSFSNRAIGELFF
TGCGCCAGCAGCTTTTCCAACAGGGCGATCGGGGAGCTGTTTTTT
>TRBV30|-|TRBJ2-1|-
CAWTAYNEQFF
TGTGCCTGGACGGCCTACAATGAGCAGTTCTTC
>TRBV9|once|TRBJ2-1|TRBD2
CASSPRVGTSGYNEQFF
TGTGCCAGCAGCCCGAGGGTAGGGACTAGCGGTTACAATGAGCAGTTCTTC
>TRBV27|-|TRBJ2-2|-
CASLPRPNTGELFF
TGTGCCAGCCTCCCGAGGCCGAACACCGGGGAGCTGTTTTTT
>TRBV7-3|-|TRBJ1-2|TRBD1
CASSSGQGHEGYTF
TGTGCCAGCAGTTCGGGACAGGGCCATGAAGGCTACACCTTC
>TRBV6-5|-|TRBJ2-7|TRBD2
CASSRTSGPYEQYF
TGTGCCAGCAGCAGGACTAGCGGGCCCTACGAGCAGTACTTC
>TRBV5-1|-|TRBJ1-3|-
CASSSNSLGQGGNTIYF
TGCGCCAGCAGCTCAAACAGCCTGGGCCAAGGAGGAAACACCATATATTTT
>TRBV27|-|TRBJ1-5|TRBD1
CASREFGQGNNQPQHF
TGTGCCAGCCGAGAATTCGGACAGGGAAACAATCAGCCCCAGCATTTT
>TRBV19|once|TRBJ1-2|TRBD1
CASSIGTGDARTNYGYTF
TGTGCCAGTAGTATTGGGACAGGGGACGCTCGGACCAACTATGGCTACACCTTC
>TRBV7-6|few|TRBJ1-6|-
CASSINGPDYNSPLHF
TGTGCCAGCAGCATCAACGGTCCGGACTATAATTCACCCCTCCACTTT
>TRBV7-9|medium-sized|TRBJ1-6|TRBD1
CASSFHDRTGVGSPLHF
TGTGCCAGCAGCTTCCACGATAGGACAGGGGTAGGATCACCCCTCCACTTT